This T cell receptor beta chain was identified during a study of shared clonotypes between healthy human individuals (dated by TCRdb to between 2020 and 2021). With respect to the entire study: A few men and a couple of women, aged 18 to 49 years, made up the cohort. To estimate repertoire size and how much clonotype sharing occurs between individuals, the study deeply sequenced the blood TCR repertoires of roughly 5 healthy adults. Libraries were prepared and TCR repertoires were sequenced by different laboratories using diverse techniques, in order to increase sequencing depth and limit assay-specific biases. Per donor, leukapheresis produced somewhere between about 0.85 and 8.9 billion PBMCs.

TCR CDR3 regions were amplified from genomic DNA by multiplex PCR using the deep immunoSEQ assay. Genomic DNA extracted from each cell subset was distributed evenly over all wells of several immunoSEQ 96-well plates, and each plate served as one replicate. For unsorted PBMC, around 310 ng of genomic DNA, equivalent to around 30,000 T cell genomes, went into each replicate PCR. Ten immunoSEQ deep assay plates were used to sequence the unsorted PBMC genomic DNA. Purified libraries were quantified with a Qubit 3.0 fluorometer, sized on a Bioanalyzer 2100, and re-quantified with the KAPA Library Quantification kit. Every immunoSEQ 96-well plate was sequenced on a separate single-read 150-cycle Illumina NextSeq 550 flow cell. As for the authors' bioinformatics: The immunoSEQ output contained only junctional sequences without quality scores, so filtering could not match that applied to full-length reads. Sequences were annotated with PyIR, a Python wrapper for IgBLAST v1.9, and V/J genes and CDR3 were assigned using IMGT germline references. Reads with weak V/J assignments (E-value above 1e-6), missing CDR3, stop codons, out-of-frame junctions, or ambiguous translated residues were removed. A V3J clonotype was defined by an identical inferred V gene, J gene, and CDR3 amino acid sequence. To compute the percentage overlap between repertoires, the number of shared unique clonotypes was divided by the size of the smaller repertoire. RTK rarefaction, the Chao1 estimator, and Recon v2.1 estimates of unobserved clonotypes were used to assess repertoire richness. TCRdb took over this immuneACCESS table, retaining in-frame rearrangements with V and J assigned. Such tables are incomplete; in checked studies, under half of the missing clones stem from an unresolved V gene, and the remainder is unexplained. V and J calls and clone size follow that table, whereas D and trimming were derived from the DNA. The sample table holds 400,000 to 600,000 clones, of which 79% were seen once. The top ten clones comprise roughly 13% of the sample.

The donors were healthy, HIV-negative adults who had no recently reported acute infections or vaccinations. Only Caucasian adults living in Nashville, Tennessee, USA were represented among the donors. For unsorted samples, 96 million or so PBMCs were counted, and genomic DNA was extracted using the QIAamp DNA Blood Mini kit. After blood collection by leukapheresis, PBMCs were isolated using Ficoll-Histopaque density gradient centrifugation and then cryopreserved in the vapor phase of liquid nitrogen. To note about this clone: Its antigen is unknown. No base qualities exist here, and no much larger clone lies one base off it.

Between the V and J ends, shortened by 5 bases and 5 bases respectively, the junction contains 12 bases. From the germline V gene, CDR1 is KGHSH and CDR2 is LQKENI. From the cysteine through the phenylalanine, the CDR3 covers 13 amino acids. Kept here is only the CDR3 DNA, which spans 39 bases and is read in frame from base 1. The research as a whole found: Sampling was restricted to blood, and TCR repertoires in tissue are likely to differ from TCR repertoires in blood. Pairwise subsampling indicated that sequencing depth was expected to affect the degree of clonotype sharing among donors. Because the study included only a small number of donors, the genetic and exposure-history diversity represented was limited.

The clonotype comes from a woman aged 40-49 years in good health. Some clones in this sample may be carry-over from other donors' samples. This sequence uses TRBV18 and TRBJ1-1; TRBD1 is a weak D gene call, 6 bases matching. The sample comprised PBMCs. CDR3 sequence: CASSVQGYTEAFF. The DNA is TGTGCCAGCTCAGTACAGGGTTATACTGAAGCTTTCTTT.